The T cell receptor (beta chain) described here comes from a study of T cell repertoires in cytomegalovirus infection. A remark on this clonotype: The antigen remains unidentified.

TCRdb analysed the reads with MiXCR anew, one entry per CDR3 protein. The sample contains around 900,000 distinct CDR3 sequences, approximately 31% of which appear only once. The CDR3 consists of 15 residues. V dropped 4 bases and J dropped 5; count of bases not matched to a gene: 7. Germline V CDR1 and CDR2: SGHTS, YDEGEE. Study-wide results and caveats: HLA-C-restricted CMV clonotypes gave the most frequent clonotype in two of eight donors. Frequencies of public TCR beta families were cumulated, and this identified carriers of CMV plus the relevant HLA.

The sample was cultured CD8+ T cells from PBMCs, taken from culture after CMV antigen stimulation. The source of this sequence is a human donor in good health (CMV status not recorded). Some clones in this sample may be carry-over from other donors' samples. V usage is TRBV5-8 and J usage is TRBJ1-5, with 9 bases identical to TRBD1. This CDR3 is CASSQPGQGHQPQHF. Written as DNA, the CDR3 is TGTGCCAGCAGCCAACCCGGACAGGGGCATCAGCCCCAGCATTTT.